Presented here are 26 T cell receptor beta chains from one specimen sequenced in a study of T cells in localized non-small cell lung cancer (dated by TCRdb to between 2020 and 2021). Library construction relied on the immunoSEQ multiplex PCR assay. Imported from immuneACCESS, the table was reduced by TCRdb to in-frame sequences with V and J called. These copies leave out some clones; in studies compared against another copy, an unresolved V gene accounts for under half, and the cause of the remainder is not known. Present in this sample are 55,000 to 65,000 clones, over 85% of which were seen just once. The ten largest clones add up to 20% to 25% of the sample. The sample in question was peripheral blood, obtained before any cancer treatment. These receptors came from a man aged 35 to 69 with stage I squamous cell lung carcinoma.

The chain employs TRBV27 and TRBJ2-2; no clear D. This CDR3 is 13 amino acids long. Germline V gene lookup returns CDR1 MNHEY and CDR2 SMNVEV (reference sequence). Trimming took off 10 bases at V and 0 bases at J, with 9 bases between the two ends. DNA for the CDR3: TGTGCCACCCGGACGGCGAACACCGGGGAGCTGTTTTTT. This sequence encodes CATRTANTGELFF.

This chain's CDR3 is CASYRGGPTDTQYF. CDR3 coding DNA: TGTGCCAGCTACCGAGGGGGGCCCACAGATACGCAGTATTTT. The genes are TRBV5-4 and TRBJ2-3; D possibly uses TRBD1 or TRBD2 (6 bases each). Germline lookup yields CDR1 SGHNT and CDR2 YYREEE (reference sequence). The CDR3 is made up of 14 amino acids. Trimming removed 7 bases from V and 2 bases from J, with 14 bases in between.

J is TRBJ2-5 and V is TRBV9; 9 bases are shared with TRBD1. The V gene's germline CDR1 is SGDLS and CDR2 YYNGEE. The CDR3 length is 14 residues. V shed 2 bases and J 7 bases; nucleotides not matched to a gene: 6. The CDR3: CASSVGTGWATQYF. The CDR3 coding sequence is TGTGCCAGCAGCGTGGGGACAGGGTGGGCGACCCAGTACTTC.

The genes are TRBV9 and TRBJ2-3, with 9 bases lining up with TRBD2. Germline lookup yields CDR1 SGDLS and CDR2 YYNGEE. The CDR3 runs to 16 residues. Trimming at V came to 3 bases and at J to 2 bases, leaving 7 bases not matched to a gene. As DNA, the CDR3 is TGTGCCAGCAGCGGCAGCGGGAGGCCCCACACAGATACGCAGTATTTT. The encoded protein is CASSGSGRPHTDTQYF.

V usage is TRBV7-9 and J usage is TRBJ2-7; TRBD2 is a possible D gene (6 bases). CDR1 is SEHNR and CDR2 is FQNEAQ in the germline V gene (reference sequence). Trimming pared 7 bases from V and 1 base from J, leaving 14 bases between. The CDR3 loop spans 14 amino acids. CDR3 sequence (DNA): TGTGCCAGCATGACCGGAGGGTCGTCCTACGAGCAGTACTTC. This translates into CASMTGGSSYEQYF.

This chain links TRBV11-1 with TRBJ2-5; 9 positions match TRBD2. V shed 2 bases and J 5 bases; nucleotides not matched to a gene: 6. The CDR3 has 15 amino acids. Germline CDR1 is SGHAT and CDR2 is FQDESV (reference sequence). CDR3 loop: CASSLRAGGEETQYF. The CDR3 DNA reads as TGTGCCAGCAGCTTAAGGGCGGGAGGGGAGGAGACCCAGTACTTC. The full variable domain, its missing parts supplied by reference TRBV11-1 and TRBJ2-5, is EAEVAQSPRYKITEKSQAVAFWCDPISGHATLYWYRQILGQGPELLVQFQDESVVDDSQLPKDRFSAERLKGVDSTLKIQPAELGDSAMYLCASSLRAGGEETQYFGPGTRLLVL.

The CDR3 sequence is CASSSLGQGHQPQHF. For the CDR3, the DNA is TGTGCCAGCAGCTCCCTCGGACAGGGGCATCAGCCCCAGCATTTT. The V and J genes are TRBV7-9 and TRBJ1-5; 9 bases line up with TRBD1. This CDR3 has 15 amino acids. Germline V gene data show CDR1 as SEHNR and CDR2 as FQNEAQ (reference sequence). The V segment lost 4 bases and the J segment 5 bases; nucleotides outside the gene matches: 6.

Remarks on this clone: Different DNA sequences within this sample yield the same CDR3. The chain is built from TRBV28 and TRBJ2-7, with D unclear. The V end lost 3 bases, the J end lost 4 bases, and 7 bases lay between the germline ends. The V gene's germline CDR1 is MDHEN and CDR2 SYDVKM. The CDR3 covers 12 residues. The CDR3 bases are TGTGCCAGCAGTTTGGAGCTTTACGAGCAGTACTTC. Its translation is CASSLELYEQYF.

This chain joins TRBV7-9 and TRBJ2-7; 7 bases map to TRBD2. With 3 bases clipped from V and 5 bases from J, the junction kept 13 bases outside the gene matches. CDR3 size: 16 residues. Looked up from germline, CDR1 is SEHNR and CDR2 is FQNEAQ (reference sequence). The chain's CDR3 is CASSFSPSGGVNEQYF. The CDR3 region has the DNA TGTGCCAGCAGCTTTTCCCCTAGTGGGGGGGTCAACGAGCAGTACTTC.

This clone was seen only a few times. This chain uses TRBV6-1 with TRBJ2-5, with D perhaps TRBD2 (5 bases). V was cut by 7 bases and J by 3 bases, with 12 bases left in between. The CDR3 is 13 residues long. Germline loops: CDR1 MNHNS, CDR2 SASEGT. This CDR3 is CASTRGSEETQYF. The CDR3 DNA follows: TGTGCCAGCACCCGGGGAAGCGAAGAGACCCAGTACTTC.

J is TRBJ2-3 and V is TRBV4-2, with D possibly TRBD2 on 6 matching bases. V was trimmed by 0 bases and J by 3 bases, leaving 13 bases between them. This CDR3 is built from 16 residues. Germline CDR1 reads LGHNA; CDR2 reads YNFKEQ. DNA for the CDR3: TGTGCCAGCAGCCAAGATCCACCGGGGGTGACAGATACGCAGTATTTT. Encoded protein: CASSQDPPGVTDTQYF.

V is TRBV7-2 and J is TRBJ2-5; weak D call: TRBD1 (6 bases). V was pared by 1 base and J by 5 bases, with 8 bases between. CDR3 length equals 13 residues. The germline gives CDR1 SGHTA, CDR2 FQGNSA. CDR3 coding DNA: TGTGCCAGCAGCTTAGACAGGGACGAGACCCAGTACTTC. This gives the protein CASSLDRDETQYF.

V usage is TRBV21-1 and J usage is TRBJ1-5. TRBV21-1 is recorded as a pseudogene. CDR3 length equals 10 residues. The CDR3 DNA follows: TGTGCCCGGAGGTCGCGGCCCCAGCATTTT. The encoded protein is CARRSRPQHF.

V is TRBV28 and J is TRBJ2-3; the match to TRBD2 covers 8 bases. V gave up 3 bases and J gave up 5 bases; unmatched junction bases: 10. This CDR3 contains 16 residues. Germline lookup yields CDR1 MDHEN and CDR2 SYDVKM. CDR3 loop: CASSFSGMELVDTQYF. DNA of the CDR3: TGTGCCAGCAGTTTTAGCGGGATGGAGTTGGTAGATACGCAGTATTTT.

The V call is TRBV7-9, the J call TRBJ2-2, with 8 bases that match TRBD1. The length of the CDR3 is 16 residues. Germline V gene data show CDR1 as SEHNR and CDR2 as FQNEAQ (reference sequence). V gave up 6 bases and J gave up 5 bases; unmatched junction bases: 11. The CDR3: CASRPPRTGSTGELFF. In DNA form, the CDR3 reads TGTGCCAGCAGGCCGCCCCGGACAGGGAGTACCGGGGAGCTGTTTTTT.

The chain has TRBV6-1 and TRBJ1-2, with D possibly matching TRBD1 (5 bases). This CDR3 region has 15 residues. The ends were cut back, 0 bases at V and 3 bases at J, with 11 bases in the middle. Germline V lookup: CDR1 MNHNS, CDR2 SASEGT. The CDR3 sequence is CASSEAYEGHYGYTF. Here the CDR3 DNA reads TGTGCCAGCAGTGAAGCCTACGAGGGACACTATGGCTACACCTTC.

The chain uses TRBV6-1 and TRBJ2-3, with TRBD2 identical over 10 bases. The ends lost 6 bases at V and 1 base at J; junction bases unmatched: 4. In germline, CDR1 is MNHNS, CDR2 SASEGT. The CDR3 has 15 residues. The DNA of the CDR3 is TGTGCCAGCAGAGCCGGGACTAGCGGCACAGATACGCAGTATTTT. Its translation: CASRAGTSGTDTQYF.

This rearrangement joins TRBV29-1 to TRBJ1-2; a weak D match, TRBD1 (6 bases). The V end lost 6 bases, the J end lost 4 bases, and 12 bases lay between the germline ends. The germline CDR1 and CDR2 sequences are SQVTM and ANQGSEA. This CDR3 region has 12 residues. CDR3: CSVEGTSYGYTF. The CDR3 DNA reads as TGCAGCGTGGAGGGGACATCCTATGGCTACACCTTC. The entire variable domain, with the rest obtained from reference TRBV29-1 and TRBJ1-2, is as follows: SAVISQKPSRDICQRGTSLTIQCQVDSQVTMMFWYRQQPGQSLTLIATANQGSEATYESGFVIDKFPISRPNLTFSTLTVSNMSPEDSSIYLCSVEGTSYGYTFGSGTRLTVV.

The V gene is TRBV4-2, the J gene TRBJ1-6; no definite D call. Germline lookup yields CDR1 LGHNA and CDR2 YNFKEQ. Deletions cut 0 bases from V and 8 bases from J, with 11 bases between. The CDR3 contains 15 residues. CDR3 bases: TGTGCCAGCAGCCAAGATTTTGCTGACTATTCACCCCTCCACTTT. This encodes CASSQDFADYSPLHF.

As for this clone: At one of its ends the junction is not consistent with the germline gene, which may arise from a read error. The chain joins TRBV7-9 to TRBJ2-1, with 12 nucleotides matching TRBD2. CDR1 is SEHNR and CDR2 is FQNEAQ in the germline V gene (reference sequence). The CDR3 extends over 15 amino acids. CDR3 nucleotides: TGTGCCAGCAAAGCTAGCGGGAGGGGGGCCAATGATCAGTTCTTC. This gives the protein CASKASGRGANDQFF.

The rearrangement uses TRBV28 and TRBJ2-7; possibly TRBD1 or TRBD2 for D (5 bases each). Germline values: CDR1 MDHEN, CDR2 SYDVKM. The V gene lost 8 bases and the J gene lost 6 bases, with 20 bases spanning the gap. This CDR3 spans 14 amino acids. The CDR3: CASATGRRTGEQYF. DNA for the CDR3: TGTGCCAGCGCCACGGGACGGAGAACAGGCGAGCAGTACTTC. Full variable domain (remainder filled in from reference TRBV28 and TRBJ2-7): DVKVTQSSRYLVKRTGEKVFLECVQDMDHENMFWYRQDPGLGLRLIYFSYDVKMKEKGDIPEGYSVSREKKERFSLILESASTNQTSMYLCASATGRRTGEQYFGPGTRLTVT.

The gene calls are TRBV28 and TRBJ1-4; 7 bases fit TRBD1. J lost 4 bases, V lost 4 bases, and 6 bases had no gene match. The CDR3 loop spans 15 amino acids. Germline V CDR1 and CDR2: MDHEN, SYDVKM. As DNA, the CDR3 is TGTGCCAGCAGTTCAAACCGGGACAGTAATGAAAAACTGTTTTTT. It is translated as CASSSNRDSNEKLFF.

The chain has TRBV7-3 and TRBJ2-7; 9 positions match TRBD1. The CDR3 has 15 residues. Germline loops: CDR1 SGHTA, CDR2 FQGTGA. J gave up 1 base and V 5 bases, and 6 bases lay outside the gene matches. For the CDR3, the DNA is TGTGCCAGCAGCAACGGACAGGGGCTTTCCTACGAGCAGTACTTC. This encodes CASSNGQGLSYEQYF.

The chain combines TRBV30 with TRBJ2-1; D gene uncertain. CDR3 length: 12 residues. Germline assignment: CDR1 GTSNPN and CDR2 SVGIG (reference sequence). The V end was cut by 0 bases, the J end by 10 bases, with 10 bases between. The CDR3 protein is CAWSVGSYEQFF. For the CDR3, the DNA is TGTGCCTGGAGTGTAGGAAGCTACGAGCAGTTCTTC.

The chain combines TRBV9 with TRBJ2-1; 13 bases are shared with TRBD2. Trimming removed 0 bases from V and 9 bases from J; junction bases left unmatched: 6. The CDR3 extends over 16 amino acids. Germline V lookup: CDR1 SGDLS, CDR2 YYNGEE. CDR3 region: CASSVVETSGRSEQFF. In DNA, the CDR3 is TGTGCCAGCAGCGTAGTGGAGACTAGCGGGAGGAGTGAGCAGTTCTTC.

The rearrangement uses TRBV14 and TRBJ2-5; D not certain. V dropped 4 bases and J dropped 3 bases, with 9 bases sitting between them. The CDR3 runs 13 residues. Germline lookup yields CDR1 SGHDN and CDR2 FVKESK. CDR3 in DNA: TGTGCCAGCAGCCCCAAGGGCGAAGAGACCCAGTACTTC. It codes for CASSPKGEETQYF.